The clone carrying this TCR beta chain turned up a few times. Its matching antigen is unknown. TCRdb redid the calling of the 5' RACE reads with MiXCR, one entry per CDR3 protein. The sample records 330,000 or so distinct CDR3 sequences, 8% being singletons. The entry originates in a study of CD8 T cells in ankylosing spondylitis. This CDR3 spans 17 amino acids. CDR1 and CDR2 from the germline V gene are SGHNT and YENEEA. Trimming cost V 5 bases and J 7 bases; bases outside gene matches: 15. Findings of the study overall: The study looked at matched synovial fluid samples from ankylosing spondylitis patients. Disease-linked clones were reported to be significantly enriched there. Ankylosing spondylitis blood appeared to be characterized by a TCR beta motif of fewer than ten highly homologous variants.

This chain links TRBV11-3 with TRBJ2-4; 9 nucleotides line up with TRBD1. The specimen sequenced was blood, either unsorted or a sorted T cell fraction (not recorded which). The receptor comes from a male donor with ankylosing spondylitis. In DNA form, the CDR3 reads TGTGCCAGCAGCCCATTCCGGGACAGGGAGTTCGGGAACATTCAGTACTTC. Translated, it gives CASSPFRDREFGNIQYF.